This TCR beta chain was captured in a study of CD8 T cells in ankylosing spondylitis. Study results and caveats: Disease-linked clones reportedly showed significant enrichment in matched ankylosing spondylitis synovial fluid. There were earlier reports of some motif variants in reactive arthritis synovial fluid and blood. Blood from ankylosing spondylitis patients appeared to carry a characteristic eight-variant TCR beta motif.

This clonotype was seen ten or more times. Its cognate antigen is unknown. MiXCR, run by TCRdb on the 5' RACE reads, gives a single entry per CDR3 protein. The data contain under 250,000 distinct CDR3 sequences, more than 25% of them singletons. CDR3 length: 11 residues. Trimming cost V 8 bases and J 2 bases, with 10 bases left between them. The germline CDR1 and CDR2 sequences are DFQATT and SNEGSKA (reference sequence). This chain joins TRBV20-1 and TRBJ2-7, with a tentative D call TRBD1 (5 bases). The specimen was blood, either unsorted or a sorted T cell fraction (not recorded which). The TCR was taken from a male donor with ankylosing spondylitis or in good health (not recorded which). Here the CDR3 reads CSTQGTYEQYF. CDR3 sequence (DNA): TGCAGTACCCAGGGAACCTACGAGCAGTACTTC.